Listed below are T cell receptor beta chains from one sample, sequenced in a study of shared clonotypes between healthy human individuals. Sequencing used immunoSEQ multiplex PCR; TCRdb keeps in-frame clones, though not all of them. In the table there are about 1,800,000 clones, about 95% of which are singletons. The source material was naive CD8+ T cells sorted from blood. These TCRs come from a man aged 18 to 35 in good health. The CDR3 runs from the conserved cysteine through the conserved F or W.

J gene | V gene | CDR3 protein
TRBJ2-7 | TRBV11-2 | CASSQTAGSSYEQYF
TRBJ2-3 | TRBV7-8 | CASSLEHPWSDTQYF
TRBJ1-1 | TRBV5-6 | CASSPTMNTEAFF
TRBJ2-1 | TRBV19 | CASRSVQGHEQFF
TRBJ2-7 | TRBV9 | CASSLGSSSEQYF
TRBJ2-2 | TRBV6-5 | CASCPLPLSGELFF
TRBJ2-3 | TRBV7-9 | CASSGGPTDTQYF
TRBJ2-7 | TRBV5-6 | CASSFGTGGFYEQYF
TRBJ2-2 | TRBV4-1 | CASSHPSGINTGELFF
TRBJ2-6 | TRBV4-1 | CASSQDRDELTRANVLTF
TRBJ2-7 | TRBV7-8 | CASSLYTGLEQYF
TRBJ1-2 | TRBV2 | CASSETGGYGYTF
TRBJ2-1 | TRBV7-9 | CASSLEALAAYNEQFF
TRBJ1-2 | TRBV10-2 | CASTESGVPNYGYTF
TRBJ2-2 | TRBV28 | CASRGLGQLFF
TRBJ2-2 | TRBV10-3 | CAINNQGNAGELFF
TRBJ2-5 | TRBV27 | CASSRLAGQETQYF
TRBJ2-7 | TRBV19 | CASSATTGEFYEQYF
TRBJ2-7 | TRBV4-3 | CASSPYRDAYEQYF
TRBJ1-5 | TRBV6-5 | CASTYGANQPQHF
TRBJ1-1 | TRBV2 | CASSEGRMNTEAFF
TRBJ1-1 | TRBV28 | CASSPTFLREDHKSNTEAFF
TRBJ2-5 | TRBV2 | CASTGGGGMETQYF
TRBJ1-3 | TRBV4-3 | CASSQVGDPSGNTIYF
TRBJ2-3 | TRBV6-1 | CASSDRGGDTQYF
TRBJ2-1 | TRBV27 | CASSLSDNPYNEQFF
TRBJ2-7 | TRBV27 | CASSPGRSNYEQYF
TRBJ2-5 | TRBV13 | CASSLLKQETQYF
TRBJ2-3 | TRBV6-4 | CASSDSSSGGNSPDTQYF
TRBJ1-2 | TRBV6-6 | CASSFVRTEGYTF
TRBJ2-1 | TRBV29-1 | CSVASGGNNEQFF
TRBJ2-1 | TRBV7-8 | CASSHGQGTGEQFF
TRBJ1-2 | TRBV6-1 | CASSEATYTYKARNYGYTF
TRBJ2-3 | TRBV4-1 | CASSQDFSSSTDTQYF
TRBJ1-1 | TRBV15 | CATSSPGSGTEAFF
TRBJ2-7 | TRBV5-6 | CASSLARNAYEQYF
TRBJ1-6 | TRBV6-5 | CASSSDRVGSPLHF
TRBJ2-3 | TRBV9 | CASSGGTDTQYF
TRBJ2-2 | TRBV10-2 | CASSEGLAGGRTTGELFF
TRBJ2-7 | TRBV27 | CASSFGADLSEQYF
TRBJ1-3 | TRBV5-1 | CASSSNAGNTIYF
TRBJ2-1 | TRBV2 | CASRARGPGEIFYNEQFF
TRBJ1-2 | TRBV5-8 | CASSSRDSGAYGYTF
TRBJ2-6 | TRBV7-6 | CASTYTAGANVLTF
TRBJ2-7 | TRBV6-5 | CASIATRGRAEQYF
TRBJ1-2 | TRBV9 | CASSVGRDGLANYGYTF
TRBJ1-2 | TRBV11-2 | CASSLDFGQGDPSGGYTF
TRBJ2-7 | TRBV10-1 | CASGDPGNEQYF
TRBJ1-5 | TRBV27 | CASTKSRGGGPQHF
TRBJ2-6 | TRBV2 | CASSTSSGANVLTF
TRBJ2-7 | TRBV10-3 | CASSTPWGDEQYF
TRBJ2-7 | TRBV2 | CASRVAGGPEQYF
TRBJ1-5 | TRBV9 | CASSVGVNQPQHF